The clone carrying this T cell receptor beta chain was counted between two and nine times. CDR1 is SGHDT, CDR2 YYEEEE, per germline. The V end was cut by 3 bases, the J end by 5 bases, with 17 bases between. This CDR3 has 15 amino acids. The data are from a study of beta chain features in type 1 diabetes. cDNA synthesis used the whole RNA isolate, giving expressed TCRB sequences. Sequencing used immunoSEQ multiplex PCR; TCRdb keeps in-frame clones, though not all of them. The sample lists around 340,000 clones, approximately 8% occurring once. This TCR was recovered from a young woman in good health. The chain recombines TRBV5-6 with TRBJ1-1; D is unclear. The sample consisted of central memory CD4+ T cells from blood. CDR3 DNA sequence: TGTGCCAGCAGCTCCCCGATAGATCAGAGGACTGAAGCTTTCTTT. Its protein product is CASSSPIDQRTEAFF.